This TCR beta chain was identified in a study of cytomegalovirus exposure and HLA in healthy donors. Whole-study findings and limits: According to a subsequent analysis, TCR clusters from the first cohort were inclined to appear together in the 120 validation repertoires. Most TCR sequences proved rare, with some public TCRs found in many donors.

Trimming cost V 1 base and J 2 bases; bases outside gene matches: 3. CDR1 and CDR2 (germline): SGDLS, YYNGEE. This CDR3 is built from 15 residues. Libraries were prepared by immunoSEQ multiplex PCR; TCRdb keeps only in-frame clonotypes and omits some of them. The sample lists about 130,000 clones; roughly 89% were seen once. The donors belonged to the approximately 110-subject validation cohort, separate from the approximately 700-subject first cohort. As to this clone: Its antigen is not known.

The sample comprised PBMCs. This chain uses TRBV9 with TRBJ2-7; TRBD2 matches 10 bases. This clonotype originated in a woman younger than 30 in good health and CMV-seropositive. The CDR3 DNA reads TGTGCCAGCAGCGTATCGAGCGGGGGGGCCTACGAGCAGTACTTC. Protein: CASSVSSGGAYEQYF. The full variable domain, in which reference TRBV9 and TRBJ2-7 provide the parts outside the CDR3, is DSGVTQTPKHLITATGQRVTLRCSPRSGDLSVYWYQQSLDQGLQFLIQYYNGEERAKGNILERFSAQQFPDLHSELNLSSLELGDSALYFCASSVSSGGAYEQYFGPGTRLTVT.